The next 32 T cell receptor beta chains were all read from a single sample in a study of shared clonotypes between healthy human individuals. Method: immunoSEQ multiplex PCR; TCRdb's copy keeps in-frame clones and lacks some. This sample has just over 2,000,000 clones, with approximately 95% found just once. Sequenced material: naive CD4+ T cells sorted from blood. Regarding subset: CD45RA+ positively selected. The receptors originated from a man aged 18 to 29 in good health.

This clone was seen just once. The chain links TRBV4-1 to TRBJ2-7; possibly TRBD2 for D (7 bases). CDR1 and CDR2 (germline): MGHRA, YSYEKL. This CDR3 contains 15 residues. V lost 4 bases to trimming and J lost 4 bases, with 17 bases between them. CDR3 in amino acids: CASSPQGEGVYEQYF. The CDR3 bases are TGCGCCAGCAGCCCACAAGGGGAGGGGGTTTACGAGCAGTACTTC.

The chain couples TRBV19 to TRBJ2-7; weak D call: TRBD2 (7 bases). The V end was cut by 3 bases, the J end by 3 bases, with 15 bases between. The CDR3 spans 15 residues. Germline values: CDR1 LNHDA, CDR2 SQIVND (reference sequence). The CDR3 sequence is CASSISAGAYYEQYF. DNA for the CDR3: TGTGCCAGTAGTATTTCCGCGGGGGCCTACTACGAGCAGTACTTC.

The chain joins TRBV6-1 to TRBJ1-5; D gene ambiguous. Trimming removed 6 bases from V and 3 bases from J, with 12 bases in between. The germline CDR1 and CDR2 sequences are MNHNS and SASEGT. The CDR3 contains 14 residues. The CDR3 DNA reads as TGTGCCAGCAGAGGTGGGCTGCACAATCAGCCCCAGCATTTT. Amino acids: CASRGGLHNQPQHF.

The rearrangement joins TRBV30 to TRBJ1-5, with a weak D call TRBD1 (5 bases). Trimming removed 0 bases at V and 4 bases at J, with 16 bases between. The CDR3 is 16 amino acids. The germline V gene encodes CDR1 GTSNPN and CDR2 SVGIG (reference sequence). The chain's CDR3 is CAWSVGDLLGNQPQHF. In nucleotides, the CDR3 is TGTGCCTGGAGTGTAGGGGACCTCCTTGGGAATCAGCCCCAGCATTTT.

V usage is TRBV7-2 and J usage is TRBJ2-2; D is possibly TRBD1 (5 bases). V lost 1 base, J lost 2 bases, and 8 bases lay in between. The CDR3 totals 15 residues. The germline gives CDR1 SGHTA, CDR2 FQGNSA. CDR3: CASSLGGQNTGELFF. The CDR3 DNA is TGTGCCAGCAGCTTAGGAGGACAAAACACCGGGGAGCTGTTTTTT.

Note on this clone: The sample contains more than one DNA sequence encoding this CDR3. The J gene is TRBJ2-3, the V gene TRBV7-9; TRBD2 is a possible D gene (5 bases). V was pared by 5 bases and J by 5 bases, with 8 bases between. The CDR3 has 12 residues. In germline, CDR1 is SEHNR, CDR2 FQNEAQ (reference sequence). In DNA, the CDR3 is TGTGCCAGCAGCCCGGCGGGAGATACGCAGTATTTT. Translated, it gives CASSPAGDTQYF.

The chain couples TRBV19 to TRBJ2-3, with TRBD2 matching 11 bases. The CDR3 totals 16 residues. The V gene end was trimmed by 5 bases and the J gene end by 1 base; junction bases not matched to a gene: 5. Germline CDR1 reads LNHDA; CDR2 reads SQIVND (reference sequence). CDR3 loop: CASSRLAGGGTDTQYF. CDR3 coding DNA: TGTGCCAGTAGTCGTTTAGCGGGAGGGGGCACAGATACGCAGTATTTT.

This chain links TRBV29-1 with TRBJ1-5; D is undetermined. Germline CDR1 SQVTM, CDR2 ANQGSEA. V gave up 6 bases and J gave up 0 bases, with 12 bases separating them. The CDR3 is made up of 14 amino acids. CDR3 in DNA: TGCAGCGTGAGTGTCGAGAATAGCAATCAGCCCCAGCATTTT. It encodes CSVSVENSNQPQHF.

V gene TRBV27 combines with J gene TRBJ2-7; TRBD2 aligns across 7 bases. Germline V gene lookup returns CDR1 MNHEY and CDR2 SMNVEV (reference sequence). The CDR3 loop spans 15 amino acids. The V and J ends lost 2 bases and 4 bases, in that order; junction bases with no gene match: 8. The CDR3 region has the DNA TGTGCCAGCAGTTTACCCGGACTAGGCCGGTACGAGCAGTACTTC. It yields the protein CASSLPGLGRYEQYF.

This rearrangement joins TRBV2 to TRBJ2-7; the D is unclear. Germline CDR1 and CDR2: SNHLY and FYNNEI. The CDR3 length is 13 residues. V was trimmed by 8 bases and J by 0 bases, leaving 11 bases between them. CDR3 sequence reads: CASETTSSYEQYF. DNA of the CDR3: TGTGCCAGCGAGACGACGAGCTCCTACGAGCAGTACTTC.

The rearrangement joins TRBV5-6 to TRBJ2-5; 8 nucleotides match TRBD1. The CDR3 runs 16 residues. V lost 4 bases, J lost 1 base, and 9 bases stayed unmatched. Germline V gene data show CDR1 as SGHDT and CDR2 as YYEEEE. The CDR3 spells CASSPDRVLGQETQYF. The CDR3 coding sequence is TGTGCCAGCAGCCCGGACAGGGTTCTTGGCCAAGAGACCCAGTACTTC.

J is TRBJ2-7 and V is TRBV5-6; 8 positions match TRBD1. V was clipped by 6 bases and J by 2 bases; unmatched bases: 7. The CDR3 loop spans 14 amino acids. The germline V gene has CDR1 SGHDT and CDR2 YYEEEE. This CDR3 reads CASTRRQGTYEQYF. CDR3 bases: TGTGCCAGCACCCGACGACAGGGGACCTACGAGCAGTACTTC. The whole variable domain, filled in from reference TRBV5-6 and TRBJ2-7, reads DAGVTQSPTHLIKTRGQQVTLRCSPKSGHDTVSWYQQALGQGPQFIFQYYEEEERQRGNFPDRFSGHQFPNYSSELNVNALLLGDSALYLCASTRRQGTYEQYFGPGTRLTVT.

The count of this clone is one. The chain couples TRBV28 to TRBJ1-2; possibly TRBD1 for D (6 bases). Germline V gives CDR1 MDHEN, CDR2 SYDVKM. The length of the CDR3 is 15 residues. V was trimmed by 4 bases and J by 4 bases, leaving 16 bases between them. CDR3 protein: CASSSRGGLLYGYTF. In nucleotides, the CDR3 is TGTGCCAGCAGTTCCCGTGGGGGCCTACTCTATGGCTACACCTTC.

This chain uses TRBV27 with TRBJ2-1; D is possibly TRBD1 or TRBD2 (6 bases each). The CDR3 has 14 residues. The germline V and J ends were trimmed by 6 bases and 4 bases, with 13 bases remaining between them. Germline V CDR1 and CDR2: MNHEY, SMNVEV (reference sequence). The CDR3 nucleotides are TGTGCCAGCAGCCCGGGGGCGGTGTACAATGAGCAGTTCTTC. Translated: CASSPGAVYNEQFF.

The gene calls are TRBV7-6 and TRBJ2-7, with 10 bases matching TRBD1. This CDR3 region has 22 residues. Germline-derived CDR1 and CDR2 are SGHVS and FNYEAQ. The trim removed 0 bases at V and 0 bases at J, leaving 20 bases unmatched. CDR3 nucleotide sequence: TGTGCCAGCAGCTTAGCGTTTTTGGGGGCGCCCTCCGGGACAGGGGTCTCCTACGAGCAGTACTTC. Amino acids: CASSLAFLGAPSGTGVSYEQYF.

V gene TRBV19 combines with J gene TRBJ1-4; D remains unclear. Deletions cut 4 bases from V and 8 bases from J, with 8 bases between. This CDR3 comprises 12 residues. Germline V gene data show CDR1 as LNHDA and CDR2 as SQIVND (reference sequence). CDR3 amino acids: CASSSRVEKLFF. The CDR3 DNA reads as TGTGCCAGTAGTAGCAGAGTCGAAAAACTGTTTTTT.

Points on this clone: The same CDR3 arises from other DNA sequences in this sample as well. The V gene is TRBV29-1, the J gene TRBJ1-1, with D hard to call. Trimming removed 4 bases from V and 0 bases from J, with 6 bases in between. Germline V gene sequence: CDR1 SQVTM, CDR2 ANQGSEA. The CDR3 length is 12 residues. The CDR3 DNA is TGCAGCGTTGGGAGGATGAACACTGAAGCTTTCTTT. Its protein product is CSVGRMNTEAFF. Together with reference TRBV29-1 and TRBJ1-1, the CDR3 gives the full variable domain: SAVISQKPSRDICQRGTSLTIQCQVDSQVTMMFWYRQQPGQSLTLIATANQGSEATYESGFVIDKFPISRPNLTFSTLTVSNMSPEDSSIYLCSVGRMNTEAFFGQGTRLTVV.

This clone was detected once. V and J are TRBV28 and TRBJ1-1; perhaps TRBD1 as D (6 bases). From germline, CDR1 is MDHEN and CDR2 SYDVKM. The CDR3 loop spans 14 amino acids. Trimming removed 5 bases at V and 4 bases at J, with 14 bases between. The CDR3 reads CASSGQQGGTEAFF. The CDR3 region has the DNA TGTGCCAGCAGTGGGCAACAGGGAGGCACTGAAGCTTTCTTT.

With respect to this clone: Other DNA sequences from this sample encode an identical CDR3 as well. The CDR3 here is CASSSTGLANEKLFF. The CDR3 DNA is TGCGCCAGCAGCTCGACAGGGCTCGCTAATGAAAAACTGTTTTTT. This sequence joins TRBV5-1 and TRBJ1-4, with 7 bases fitting TRBD1. The CDR3 length is 15 residues. The trim removed 3 bases at V and 3 bases at J, leaving 5 bases unmatched. The germline CDR1 and CDR2 sequences are SGHRS and YFSETQ. Full variable domain (missing parts from reference TRBV5-1 and TRBJ1-4): KAGVTQTPRYLIKTRGQQVTLSCSPISGHRSVSWYQQTPGQGLQFLFEYFSETQRNKGNFPGRFSGRQFSNSRSEMNVSTLELGDSALYLCASSSTGLANEKLFFGSGTQLSVL.

The chain carries TRBV19 and TRBJ1-6, with 12 bases lining up with TRBD1. The V and J ends lost 7 bases and 5 bases, in that order; junction bases with no gene match: 9. The germline CDR1 and CDR2 sequences are LNHDA and SQIVND (reference sequence). The CDR3 loop spans 17 amino acids. The CDR3 is CASKGTGGAGNNSPLHF. CDR3 sequence (DNA): TGTGCCAGTAAGGGGACAGGGGGCGCGGGAAATAATTCACCCCTCCACTTT. The full variable domain, rest sourced from reference TRBV19 and TRBJ1-6, is DGGITQSPKYLFRKEGQNVTLSCEQNLNHDAMYWYRQDPGQGLRLIYYSQIVNDFQKGDIAEGYSVSREKKESFPLTVTSAQKNPTAFYLCASKGTGGAGNNSPLHFGNGTRLTVT.

V is TRBV5-6 and J is TRBJ1-2, with D unresolved. The length of the CDR3 is 13 residues. The V gene's germline CDR1 is SGHDT and CDR2 YYEEEE. Trimming left V 4 bases short and J 1 base short, with 8 bases between. This CDR3 reads CASSQQVNYGYTF. The CDR3, as DNA: TGTGCCAGCAGCCAGCAAGTTAACTATGGCTACACCTTC.

The J gene is TRBJ2-2, the V gene TRBV18; the D gene is possibly TRBD1 (6 bases). This CDR3 comprises 16 residues. The germline V gene has CDR1 KGHSH and CDR2 LQKENI. V was trimmed by 4 bases and J by 0 bases, leaving 12 bases between them. In DNA, the CDR3 is TGTGCCAGCTCACTGAATGGACAGACGAACACCGGGGAGCTGTTTTTT. Translating it yields CASSLNGQTNTGELFF.

The chain uses TRBV11-3 and TRBJ2-1; possibly TRBD1 for D (5 bases). CDR3 size: 15 residues. V dropped 4 bases and J dropped 7 bases, with 17 bases sitting between them. Germline V gene sequence: CDR1 SGHNT, CDR2 YENEEA. In DNA form, the CDR3 reads TGTGCCAGCAGCTCCCAGGGTCAAAACCTGAATGAGCAGTTCTTC. It yields the protein CASSSQGQNLNEQFF.

The chain employs TRBV28 and TRBJ1-1, with TRBD1 matching over 9 bases. The ends lost 8 bases at V and 3 bases at J; junction bases unmatched: 1. CDR3 length: 12 residues. Germline assignment: CDR1 MDHEN and CDR2 SYDVKM. The CDR3 bases are TGTGCCAGCGGGACAGGGTACACTGAAGCTTTCTTT. Translation: CASGTGYTEAFF.

The CDR3 region is CASTGRGMEKLFF. The CDR3 region has the DNA TGTGCCAGCACAGGCAGGGGGATGGAAAAACTGTTTTTT. This sequence joins TRBV6-1 and TRBJ1-4; 7 bases match TRBD1. Germline V gene lookup returns CDR1 MNHNS and CDR2 SASEGT. The ends lost 7 bases at V and 8 bases at J; junction bases unmatched: 7. The CDR3 loop spans 13 amino acids.

The gene calls are TRBV7-9 and TRBJ2-2; D is unclear. Germline V lookup: CDR1 SEHNR, CDR2 FQNEAQ (reference sequence). The CDR3 spans 13 residues. Between the trimmed V and J ends, which lost 5 bases and 6 bases, there was a span of 10 bases. The CDR3 spells CASSPSRAGELFF. CDR3 nucleotides: TGTGCCAGCAGCCCCAGTAGGGCCGGGGAGCTGTTTTTT.

V usage is TRBV4-3 and J usage is TRBJ1-1; unclear D gene. CDR3 length: 15 amino acids. V lost 0 bases to trimming and J lost 2 bases, with 10 bases between them. Germline V lookup: CDR1 LGHNA, CDR2 YSLEER. This CDR3 is CASSQDGLVNTEAFF. CDR3 nucleotide sequence: TGCGCCAGCAGCCAAGACGGGTTGGTAAACACTGAAGCTTTCTTT.

This clone was detected only once. V usage is TRBV29-1 and J usage is TRBJ1-1, with a weak D call TRBD1 (6 bases). Germline-derived CDR1 and CDR2 are SQVTM and ANQGSEA. This CDR3 spans 13 amino acids. V was clipped by 3 bases and J by 0 bases, with 8 bases between them. The CDR3: CSVDQGMNTEAFF. The CDR3 nucleotides read TGCAGCGTTGACCAGGGGATGAACACTGAAGCTTTCTTT.

The rearrangement links TRBV28 to TRBJ1-1; 8 bases match TRBD1. This CDR3 has 13 residues. Per germline, CDR1 MDHEN and CDR2 SYDVKM. The V segment lost 7 bases and the J segment 5 bases; nucleotides outside the gene matches: 6. This chain's CDR3 is CASTGQGWTEAFF. CDR3 coding DNA: TGTGCCAGCACTGGACAGGGCTGGACTGAAGCTTTCTTT. The full variable domain, with the rest looked up from reference TRBV28 and TRBJ1-1, is DVKVTQSSRYLVKRTGEKVFLECVQDMDHENMFWYRQDPGLGLRLIYFSYDVKMKEKGDIPEGYSVSREKKERFSLILESASTNQTSMYLCASTGQGWTEAFFGQGTRLTVV.

The rearrangement uses TRBV18 and TRBJ2-3; D call uncertain. The germline V and J ends were trimmed by 2 bases and 5 bases, with 8 bases remaining between them. Germline loops: CDR1 KGHSH, CDR2 LQKENI. This CDR3 contains 13 residues. The CDR3 DNA sequence: TGTGCCAGCTCACCATATCCGGGAGATACGCAGTATTTT. Protein: CASSPYPGDTQYF.

This clone was detected once. The genes are TRBV10-3 and TRBJ1-5; D is unclear. V lost 10 bases and J 1 base, leaving 11 bases between the germline ends. This CDR3 comprises 13 residues. Germline V gives CDR1 ENHRY, CDR2 SYGVKD. The CDR3 reads CATRITSNQPQHF. The CDR3 DNA reads as TGTGCCACGCGAATCACAAGCAATCAGCCCCAGCATTTT.

This chain uses TRBV7-2 with TRBJ2-2; 10 bases line up with TRBD1. Germline-derived CDR1 and CDR2 are SGHTA and FQGNSA. Germline trimming cut 4 bases from V and 6 bases from J; bases unmatched to any gene: 5. This CDR3 is built from 15 residues. The CDR3 sequence: CASSSGTGVAGELFF. In DNA, the CDR3 is TGTGCCAGCAGCTCCGGGACAGGGGTTGCCGGGGAGCTGTTTTTT.